This T cell receptor (beta chain) was identified in a study of T cell responses to AZD1222 COVID-19 vaccine. General study points: Nearly half of the spike-specific TCRs reportedly recognize variant regions that carry no mutations. Seropositive status at baseline applied to only six AZD1222 recipients.

Libraries were prepared by immunoSEQ multiplex PCR; TCRdb keeps only in-frame clonotypes and omits some of them. Of under 150,000 clones listed, approximately 89% were seen once; the top ten hold 5.5% to 7.5%. Note on this clone: Its specificity is not known.

This TCR was sampled from an adult who received the AZD1222 COVID-19 vaccine. This material consisted of peripheral blood, taken 28 days after the second AZD1222 dose.

The DNA of the CDR3 is TGTGCCAGCGGTCAAAATGATCCCGGACAGCCTAACTATGGCTACACCTTC. This codes for CASGQNDPGQPNYGYTF. The chain links TRBV21-1 to TRBJ1-2; the table calls TRBD1, which could not be checked here. TRBV21-1 is noted as a pseudogene. The CDR3 length is 17 residues.